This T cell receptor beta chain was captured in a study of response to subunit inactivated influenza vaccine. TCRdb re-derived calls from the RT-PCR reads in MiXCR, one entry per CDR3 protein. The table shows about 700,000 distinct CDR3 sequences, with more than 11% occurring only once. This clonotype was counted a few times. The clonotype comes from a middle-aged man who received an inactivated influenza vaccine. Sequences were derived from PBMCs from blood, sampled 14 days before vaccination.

CDR3 bases: TGTGCCAGCAGCGACTCTAGCGGGACGTCCTACGAGCAGTACTTC. It codes for CASSDSSGTSYEQYF. This rearrangement joins TRBV6-5 to TRBJ2-7; 9 bases map to TRBD2. Trimming cost V 6 bases and J 1 base; bases outside gene matches: 7. CDR1 is MNHEY, CDR2 SVGAGI, per germline. The CDR3 is 15 amino acids.